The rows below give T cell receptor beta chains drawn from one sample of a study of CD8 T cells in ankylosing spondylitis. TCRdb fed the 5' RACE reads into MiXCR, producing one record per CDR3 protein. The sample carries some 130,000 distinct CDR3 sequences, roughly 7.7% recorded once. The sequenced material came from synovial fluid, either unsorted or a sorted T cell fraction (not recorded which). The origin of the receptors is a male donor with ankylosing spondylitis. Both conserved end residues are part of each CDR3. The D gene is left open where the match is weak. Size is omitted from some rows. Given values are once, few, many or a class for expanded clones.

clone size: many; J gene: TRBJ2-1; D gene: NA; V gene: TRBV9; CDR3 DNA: TGTGCCAGCAGCGTCTCCTCCGGGGGTTGGGCGTTCTTC; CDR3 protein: CASSVSSGGWAFF
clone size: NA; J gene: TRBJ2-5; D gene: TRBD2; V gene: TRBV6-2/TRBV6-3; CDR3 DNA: TGTGCCAGCAGTGGGGACCGCCGGACTAGCGGGAGCCGGGAGACCCAGTACTTC; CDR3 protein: CASSGDRRTSGSRETQYF
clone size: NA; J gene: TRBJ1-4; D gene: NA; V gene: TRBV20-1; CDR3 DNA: TGCAGTGCTGAAGAGGGCCTCAGGGGTGAAAAACTGTTTTTT; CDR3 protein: CSAEEGLRGEKLFF
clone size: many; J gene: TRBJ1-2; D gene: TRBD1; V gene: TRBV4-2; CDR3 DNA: TGTGCCAGCAGCCGGGACAGGGACTATGGCTACACCTTC; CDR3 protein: CASSRDRDYGYTF
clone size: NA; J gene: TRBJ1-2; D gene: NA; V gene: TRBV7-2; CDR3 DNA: TGTGCCAGCAGCTTAGCCCTAGATTACTATGGCTACACCTTC; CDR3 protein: CASSLALDYYGYTF
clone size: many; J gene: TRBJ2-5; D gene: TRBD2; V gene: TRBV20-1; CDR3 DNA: TGCAGTGCTAGAGATCTGACTAGCGGAGGGGGGGAGACCCAGTACTTC; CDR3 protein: CSARDLTSGGGETQYF
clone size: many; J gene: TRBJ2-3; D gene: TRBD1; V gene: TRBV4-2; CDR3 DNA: TGTGCCAGCAGCCAAGGGTTACAGGGACAGGGAGTCACAGATACGCAGTATTTT; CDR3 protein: CASSQGLQGQGVTDTQYF
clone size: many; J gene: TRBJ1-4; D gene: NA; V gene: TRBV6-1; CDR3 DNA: TGTGCCAGCAGTGAAGGCGACTCCAGTGAAAAACTGTTTTTT; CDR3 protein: CASSEGDSSEKLFF
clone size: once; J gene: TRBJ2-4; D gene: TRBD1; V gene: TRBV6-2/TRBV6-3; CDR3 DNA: TGTGCCAGCAGTTCCCTTGGACAGGGGCCAAGCATTCAGTACTTC; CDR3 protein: CASSSLGQGPSIQYF
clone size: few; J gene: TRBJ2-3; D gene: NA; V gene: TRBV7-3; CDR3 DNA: TGTGCCAGCAGCCGAACCGGGACGGCTCCTGGTACGCAGTATTTT; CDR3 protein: CASSRTGTAPGTQYF
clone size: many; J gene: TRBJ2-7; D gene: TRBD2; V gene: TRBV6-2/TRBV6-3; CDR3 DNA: TGTGCCAGCAGGACAACAGGACTAGCGCGGGCTTACTACGAGCAGTACTTC; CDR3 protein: CASRTTGLARAYYEQYF
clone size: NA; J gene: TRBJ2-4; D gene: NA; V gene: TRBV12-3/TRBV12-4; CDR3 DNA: TGTGCCAGCAGTCAAAATTGGCAGGGGCGTCATCAGTACTTC; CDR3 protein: CASSQNWQGRHQYF
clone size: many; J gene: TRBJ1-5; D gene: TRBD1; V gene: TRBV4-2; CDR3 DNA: TGTGCCAGCAGCGCGGAACAGGGGGCGCCTGATCAGCCCCAGCATTTT; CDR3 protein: CASSAEQGAPDQPQHF
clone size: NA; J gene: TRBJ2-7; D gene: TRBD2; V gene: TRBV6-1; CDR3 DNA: TGTGCCAGCAGTGAAGCGATGAGCGGGAGGGGTCTCGAGCAGTACTTC; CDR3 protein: CASSEAMSGRGLEQYF
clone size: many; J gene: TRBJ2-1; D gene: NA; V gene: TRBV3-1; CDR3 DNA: TGTGCCAGCAGCCAGGGGACTGTGGAATACAATGAGCAGTTCTTC; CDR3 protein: CASSQGTVEYNEQFF
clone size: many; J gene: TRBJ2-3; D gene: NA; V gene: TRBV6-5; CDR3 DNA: TGTGCCAGCGGGTACCGGGACCTTCAAGATACGCAGTATTTT; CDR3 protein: CASGYRDLQDTQYF
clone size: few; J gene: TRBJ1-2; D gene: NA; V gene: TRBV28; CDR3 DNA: TGTGCCAGCAGTTTTTCGGCCGATGGGTACACCTTC; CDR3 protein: CASSFSADGYTF
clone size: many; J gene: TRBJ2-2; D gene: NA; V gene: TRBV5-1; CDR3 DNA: TGCGCCAGCAGCCCGAGTGTAAACACCGGGGAGCTGTTTTTT; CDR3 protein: CASSPSVNTGELFF
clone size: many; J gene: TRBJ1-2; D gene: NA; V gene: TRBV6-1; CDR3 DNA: TGTGCCAGCCACGTTCGGGGGGCGAGACCTAACTATGGCTACACCTTC; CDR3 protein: CASHVRGARPNYGYTF
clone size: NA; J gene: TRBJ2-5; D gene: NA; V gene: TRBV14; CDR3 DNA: TGTGCCAGCAGACGGCAATCAGAGACCCAGTACTTC; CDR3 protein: CASRRQSETQYF
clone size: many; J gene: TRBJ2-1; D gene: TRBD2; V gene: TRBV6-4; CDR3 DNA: TGTGCCAGCAGAGCTAGCGGGGTTACGGATGAGCAGTTCTTC; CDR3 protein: CASRASGVTDEQFF
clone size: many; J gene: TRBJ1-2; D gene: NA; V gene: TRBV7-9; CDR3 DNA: TGTGCCAGCAGCTTAATGGGGTCCGGAAACTATGGCTACACCTTC; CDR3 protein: CASSLMGSGNYGYTF
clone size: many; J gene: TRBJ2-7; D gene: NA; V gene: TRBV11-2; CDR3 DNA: TGTGCCAGCAGCTTAGCTTGGGCCGTCGCCTACGAGCAGTACTTC; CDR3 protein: CASSLAWAVAYEQYF
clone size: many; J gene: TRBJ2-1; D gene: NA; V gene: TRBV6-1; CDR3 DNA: TGTGCCAGTTCCTTGGGGGCTGCCTCCTACAATGAGCAGTTCTTC; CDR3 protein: CASSLGAASYNEQFF
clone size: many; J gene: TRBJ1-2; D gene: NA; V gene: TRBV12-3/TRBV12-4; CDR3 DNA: TGTGCCAGCACCCTAAGGGGGTCGGGGGGCTACACCTTC; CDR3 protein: CASTLRGSGGYTF
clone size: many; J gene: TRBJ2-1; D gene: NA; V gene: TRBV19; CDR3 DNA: TGTGCCAGTAGTTCCGGGCAGTACAATGAGCAGTTCTTC; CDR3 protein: CASSSGQYNEQFF
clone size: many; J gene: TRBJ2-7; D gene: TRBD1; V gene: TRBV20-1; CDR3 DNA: TGCAGTGCCCTCCGGACAGGCTACGAGCAGTACTTC; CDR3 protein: CSALRTGYEQYF